Below, 4 T cell receptor beta chains from the same sample are listed, as sequenced in a study of metastatic and nonmetastatic thyroid tumors. MiXCR was used by TCRdb to re-call the PCR reads. The sample holds under 35,000 clones, about 18% seen once. Thyroid surgery took place with no prior treatment in any patient. The source material was blood. Receptor source: a female donor with papillary thyroid cancer or a benign thyroid nodule (not recorded which). Some clones in this sample may be carry-over from other donors' samples.

This clone was detected ten times or more. The chain links TRBV4-2 to TRBJ1-2, with 11 bases matching TRBD1. Germline trimming cut 3 bases from V and 1 base from J; bases unmatched to any gene: 10. The CDR3 spans 18 residues. The germline V gene has CDR1 LGHNA and CDR2 YNFKEQ. CDR3 residues: CASSQAPGQGVFNYGYTF. CDR3 coding DNA: TGTGCCAGCAGCCAGGCACCGGGACAGGGGGTTTTTAACTATGGCTACACCTTC.

The V and J genes are TRBV20-1 and TRBJ1-2, with TRBD1 matching over 8 bases. The CDR3 sequence is 13 residues long. J gave up 7 bases and V 3 bases, and 7 bases lay outside the gene matches. The germline V gene has CDR1 DFQATT and CDR2 SNEGSKA (reference sequence). The CDR3 is CSASTGTGSGYTF. In nucleotides, the CDR3 is TGCAGTGCTAGTACCGGGACAGGAAGTGGCTACACCTTC.

This clone was seen ten or more times. The chain recombines TRBV5-6 with TRBJ1-2, with unresolved D. This CDR3 comprises 13 residues. CDR1 is SGHDT and CDR2 is YYEEEE in the germline V gene. Trimming stripped 6 bases from V and 4 bases from J, with 13 bases between. As DNA, the CDR3 is TGTGCCAGCACCCTTAGAAGGATCTATGGCTACACCTTC. Translating gives CASTLRRIYGYTF. Variable domain in full (rest from reference TRBV5-6 and TRBJ1-2): DAGVTQSPTHLIKTRGQQVTLRCSPKSGHDTVSWYQQALGQGPQFIFQYYEEEERQRGNFPDRFSGHQFPNYSSELNVNALLLGDSALYLCASTLRRIYGYTFGSGTRLTVV.

There are many counts of this clone. The chain combines TRBV7-9 with TRBJ2-7, with 9 bases lining up with TRBD1. The CDR3 spans 14 residues. Per the germline V gene, CDR1 is SEHNR and CDR2 is FQNEAQ (reference sequence). V lost 5 bases and J lost 3; bases outside the gene matches: 5. The CDR3 coding sequence is TGTGCCAGCAGCCTCCGGGACAGGGACTACGAGCAGTACTTC. Protein sequence: CASSLRDRDYEQYF.